The clone carrying this TCR beta chain turned up a few times. The source of the sample is a study of blood T cells in healthy people across ages. Germline V gene lookup returns CDR1 SGHKS and CDR2 YYEKEE (reference sequence). V lost 6 bases to trimming and J lost 2 bases, with 16 bases between them. This CDR3 is built from 15 residues. The use of a sample-barcoded 5' primer and a J-beta primer mix characterized a second PCR of 7 to 11 cycles. Each CDR3 protein is one row after TCRdb ran MiXCR on the 5' RACE reads. The table includes hundreds of thousands of distinct CDR3 sequences, 25% to 30% detected once.

The chain is built from TRBV5-5 and TRBJ2-3; possibly TRBD2 for D (6 bases). The origin of this receptor is a woman between 65 and 79 years old in good health. Sequencing was done on a sample of blood. CDR3 amino acids: CASTQSGLYTDTQYF. Here the CDR3 DNA reads TGTGCCAGCACCCAATCGGGACTTTACACAGATACGCAGTATTTT.